The T cell receptor beta chain under discussion was sequenced for a study of CD8 T cells in ankylosing spondylitis. Overall study findings and caveats: Seemingly characteristic of ankylosing spondylitis blood was a TCR beta motif consisting of several highly homologous variants. The authors found the disease-linked clones to be CD8+ and relatively rare in peripheral blood.

As the method for making TCR beta libraries, quantitative 5'-RACE with molecular barcodes was used. TCRdb re-analysed the 5' RACE reads in MiXCR, keeping a single row per CDR3 protein. The sample has about 220,000 distinct CDR3 sequences, about 17% seen once. A note on this clonotype: Its target is unknown.

Germline values: CDR1 SGDLS, CDR2 YYNGEE. The CDR3 loop spans 16 amino acids. Trimming removed 3 bases from V and 1 base from J; junction bases left unmatched: 9. This clonotype was obtained from a male donor with ankylosing spondylitis. The rearrangement uses TRBV9 and TRBJ1-1; 7 bases line up with TRBD1. The specimen sequenced was blood, either unsorted or a sorted T cell fraction (not recorded which). This chain's CDR3 is CASSAKGGQPNTEAFF. The CDR3 bases are TGTGCCAGCAGCGCGAAGGGGGGACAGCCGAACACTGAAGCTTTCTTT.